This entry lists 5 T cell receptor beta chains sequenced from one sample in a study of response to subunit inactivated influenza vaccine. MiXCR was run by TCRdb on the RT-PCR reads, yielding one entry per CDR3 protein. The data hold about 240,000 distinct CDR3 sequences, with approximately 12% observed a single time. Source: non-naive T cells sorted from PBMCs, taken around 15 days before vaccination. The origin of the receptors is a man between 50 and 59 years old who received an inactivated influenza vaccine.

This clonotype was seen a few times. The chain couples TRBV4-1 to TRBJ1-6; TRBD1 agrees at 8 bases. CDR1 and CDR2 from the germline V gene are MGHRA and YSYEKL. This CDR3 has 15 amino acids. The V gene end was trimmed by 3 bases and the J gene end by 10 bases; junction bases not matched to a gene: 8. The CDR3 region has the DNA TGCGCCAGCAGCCAGTTGGACAGGGCGAGATCACCCCTCCACTTT. This codes for CASSQLDRARSPLHF.

The chain couples TRBV12-3 or TRBV12-4 to TRBJ2-7; 15 nucleotides line up with TRBD2. This CDR3 is built from 14 residues. V lost 8 bases to trimming and J lost 12 bases; unmatched junction nucleotides: 11. The CDR3 is CASSPGTSGRRRYF. For the CDR3, the DNA is TGTGCCAGCTCCCCCGGGACTAGCGGGAGGAGGAGGTACTTC.

This clonotype came up many times. The chain has TRBV5-1 and TRBJ2-2; no clear D. V lost 4 bases and J lost 7, with 11 bases in between. Looked up from germline, CDR1 is SGHRS and CDR2 is YFSETQ. The CDR3 sequence is 13 residues long. CDR3 in DNA: TGCGCCAGCAGCACGGCACGGGTCGGGGAGCTGTTTTTT. This sequence encodes CASSTARVGELFF.

This clonotype was detected a few times. This rearrangement joins TRBV11-2 to TRBJ2-4; 8 nucleotides match TRBD1. Germline CDR1 and CDR2: SGHAT and FQNNGV. This CDR3 has 14 amino acids. With 6 bases clipped from V and 5 bases from J, the junction kept 6 bases outside the gene matches. CDR3 bases: TGTGCCAGCAGTCGCCACAGGGGGGAAAACATTCAGTACTTC. Translated, it gives CASSRHRGENIQYF.

A word on this clonotype: A much larger clone lies a single base off, so this may be a read error. J is TRBJ2-5 and V is TRBV5-6; 7 nucleotides match TRBD2. CDR3 length equals 15 residues. Germline CDR1 reads SGHDT; CDR2 reads YYEEEE. CDR3 nucleotide sequence: TGTGCCAGCAGCCCATCCCCGGGGGGAGAAGAGACCCAGAACTTC. It codes for CASSPSPGGEETQNF.